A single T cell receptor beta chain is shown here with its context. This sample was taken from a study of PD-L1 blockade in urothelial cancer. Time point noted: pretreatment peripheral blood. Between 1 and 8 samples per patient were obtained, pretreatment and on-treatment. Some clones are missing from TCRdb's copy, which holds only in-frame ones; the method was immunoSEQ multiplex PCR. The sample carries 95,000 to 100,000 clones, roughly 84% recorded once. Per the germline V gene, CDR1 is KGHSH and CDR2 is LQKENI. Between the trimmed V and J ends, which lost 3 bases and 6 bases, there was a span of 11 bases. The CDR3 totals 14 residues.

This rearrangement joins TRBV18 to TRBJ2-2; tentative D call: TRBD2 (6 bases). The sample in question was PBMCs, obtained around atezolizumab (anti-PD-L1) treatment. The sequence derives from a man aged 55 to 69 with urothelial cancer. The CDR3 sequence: CASSPAAGAGELFF. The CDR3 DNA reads TGTGCCAGCTCACCCGCAGCGGGCGCCGGGGAGCTGTTTTTT.